The 2 T cell receptor beta chains given below trace back to one sample, sequenced in a study of early T cells in non-severe SARS-CoV-2 infection. Using its own MiXCR run on the 5' RACE reads, TCRdb lists one record per CDR3 protein. The data contain under 85,000 distinct CDR3 sequences, 9% to 14% of them singletons. The sample was whole blood. These receptors all come from an adult who was a healthcare worker with PCR-confirmed SARS-CoV-2 infection or an uninfected control (not recorded which).

This clonotype was observed a few times. V usage is TRBV11-2 and J usage is TRBJ2-7; D is uncertain. V was clipped by 8 bases and J by 0 bases, with 11 bases between them. Germline CDR1 and CDR2: SGHAT and FQNNGV. This CDR3 region has 13 residues. In nucleotides, the CDR3 is TGTGCCAGCTTAGAACGATTCTCCTACGAGCAGTACTTC. It is translated as CASLERFSYEQYF.

This chain links TRBV12-3 or TRBV12-4 with TRBJ2-3, with D unclear. This CDR3 spans 15 amino acids. V was shortened by 6 bases and J by 0 bases, with 13 bases between the two germline ends. CDR3 residues: CASRLLTGSTDTQYF. As DNA, the CDR3 is TGTGCCAGCAGGCTTCTGACGGGCAGCACAGATACGCAGTATTTT.